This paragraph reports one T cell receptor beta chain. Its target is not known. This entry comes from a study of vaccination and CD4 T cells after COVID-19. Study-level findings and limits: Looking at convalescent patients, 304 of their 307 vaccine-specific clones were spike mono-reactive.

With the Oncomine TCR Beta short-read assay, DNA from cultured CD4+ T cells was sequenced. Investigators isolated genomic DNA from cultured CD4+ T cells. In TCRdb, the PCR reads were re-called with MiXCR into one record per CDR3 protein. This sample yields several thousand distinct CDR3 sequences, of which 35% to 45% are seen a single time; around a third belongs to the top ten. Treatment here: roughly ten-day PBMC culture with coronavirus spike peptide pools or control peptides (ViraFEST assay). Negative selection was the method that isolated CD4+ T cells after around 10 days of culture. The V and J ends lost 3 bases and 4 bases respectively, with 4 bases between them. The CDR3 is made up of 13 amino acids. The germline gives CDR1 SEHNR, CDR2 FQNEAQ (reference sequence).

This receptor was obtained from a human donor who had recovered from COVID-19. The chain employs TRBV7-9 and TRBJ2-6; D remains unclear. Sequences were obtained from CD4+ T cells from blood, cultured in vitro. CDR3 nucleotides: TGTGCCAGCAGCTTGGGAGGGGCCAACGTCCTGACTTTC. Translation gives CASSLGGANVLTF.